This T cell receptor (beta chain) emerged from a study of identical twins. TCRdb reanalysed the 5' RACE reads using MiXCR and keeps one entry per CDR3 protein. The profile covers about 1.7 million distinct CDR3 sequences, with about 31% appearing a single time and around 0.3% taken by the ten largest. Study results and limitations: Modelling underestimated the level of out-of-frame TCR alpha sharing observed in monozygotic twins. Conclusions were based on cross-sectional statistical analysis, without following the same donors.

Germline-derived CDR1 and CDR2 are SGHAT and FQDESV (reference sequence). This CDR3 comprises 16 residues. A remark on this clonotype: Its antigen is as yet unknown. A much bigger clone sits one base away, suggesting this may be a read error.

The sample consisted of cord blood. The chain links TRBV11-1 to TRBJ2-1, with D maybe TRBD2 (7 bases). The DNA matches TRBJ2-7 better at its end, which makes the J call doubtful. The sequence was collected from a newborn girl in good health. The CDR3 DNA reads TGTGCCAGCAGCTTAGTTGGCGGGGGCTCCTACAATGAGCAGTACTTC. Its protein product is CASSLVGGGSYNEQYF.